The 16 T cell receptor beta chains below come from one sample, sequenced in a study of OX40 agonist ivuxolimab in advanced cancers. TCRdb's copy holds only in-frame clones and misses some; the assay was immunoSEQ multiplex PCR. Here the sample spans fewer than 75,000 clones, around 88% being singletons. Sequencing used CD4+ or CD8+ T cells sorted from blood, obtained in a trial of the OX40 agonist ivuxolimab. These receptors all stem from an adult with an advanced solid tumor such as melanoma, head and neck, liver or kidney cancer.

The chain carries TRBV4-1 and TRBJ2-7; D might be TRBD2 (6 bases). V was clipped by 0 bases and J by 7 bases, with 16 bases between them. Germline lookup yields CDR1 MGHRA and CDR2 YSYEKL. The CDR3 runs to 15 residues. The CDR3 DNA reads TGCGCCAGCAGCCAAGAAGACACCTCTGGGGGGGAGCAGTACTTC. As protein: CASSQEDTSGGEQYF.

This clone has just one count. The J gene is TRBJ2-5, the V gene TRBV29-1; 9 positions match TRBD1. Near its end, the DNA agrees better with TRBJ2-7, so the J call may be wrong. The CDR3 totals 13 residues. CDR1 is SQVTM and CDR2 is ANQGSEA in the germline V gene. In DNA form, the CDR3 reads TGCAGCGTTCGGGACAGGGCGATAGGCGAGCAGTACTTC. It yields the protein CSVRDRAIGEQYF.

This chain connects TRBV7-8 to TRBJ2-5; no reliable D call. Deletions cut 3 bases from V and 4 bases from J, with 6 bases between. There are 12 residues in the CDR3. The germline gives CDR1 SGHVS, CDR2 FQNEAQ. The CDR3 reads CASSLYLETQYF. The CDR3 coding sequence is TGTGCCAGCAGCTTGTATTTAGAGACCCAGTACTTC.

The rearrangement uses TRBV27 and TRBJ1-2; weak D call: TRBD1 (5 bases). Trimming stripped 6 bases from V and 8 bases from J, with 19 bases between. The CDR3 has 14 residues. Germline CDR1 and CDR2: MNHEY and SMNVEV (reference sequence). The CDR3 sequence is CASSPYQGGWGYTF. The CDR3 DNA reads TGTGCCAGCAGCCCTTACCAGGGAGGTTGGGGCTACACCTTC.

J is TRBJ1-4 and V is TRBV5-1; D may be TRBD1 (6 bases). The CDR3 sequence is 15 residues long. Germline V gives CDR1 SGHRS, CDR2 YFSETQ. With 4 bases removed from V and 8 bases from J, the gap between germline ends came to 18 bases. CDR3 amino acids: CASSPTGKIAEKLFF. CDR3 DNA sequence: TGCGCCAGCAGCCCAACAGGGAAGATCGCGGAAAAACTGTTTTTT.

The table lists this clone with a count of one. This sequence joins TRBV19 and TRBJ2-7, with TRBD1 as a possible D gene (6 bases). Trimming took off 0 bases at V and 3 bases at J, with 12 bases between the two ends. The CDR3 has 15 residues. Germline values: CDR1 LNHDA, CDR2 SQIVND (reference sequence). This CDR3 is CASSIDPGHFYEQYF. The CDR3, as DNA: TGTGCCAGTAGTATAGATCCGGGACACTTCTACGAGCAGTACTTC.

This sequence joins TRBV30 and TRBJ1-5; a weak D match, TRBD1 (5 bases). The CDR3 length is 13 residues. The V and J ends lost 7 bases and 1 base respectively, with 11 bases between them. Germline V gene sequence: CDR1 GTSNPN, CDR2 SVGIG (reference sequence). CDR3 nucleotides: TGTGCCTTCAGGGCGTCAAGCAATCAGCCCCAGCATTTT. It codes for CAFRASSNQPQHF. Supplemented by reference TRBV30 and TRBJ1-5, the full variable domain reads SQTIHQWPATLVQPVGSPLSLECTVEGTSNPNLYWYRQAAGRGLQLLFYSVGIGQISSEVPQNLSASRPQDRQFILSSKKLLLSDSGFYLCAFRASSNQPQHFGDGTRLSIL.

The chain employs TRBV6-5 and TRBJ2-5; no clear D. Trimming shortened V by 0 bases and J by 1 base, and 9 bases separated the two germline ends. The CDR3 consists of 15 residues. CDR1 is MNHEY, CDR2 SVGAGI, per germline. This chain's CDR3 is CASSYSRQPQETQYF. DNA of the CDR3: TGTGCCAGCAGTTACTCGAGGCAGCCCCAAGAGACCCAGTACTTC.

The V and J genes are TRBV28 and TRBJ1-4; D uncertain. The CDR3 totals 14 residues. Trimming shortened V by 6 bases and J by 0 bases, and 8 bases separated the two germline ends. From germline, CDR1 is MDHEN and CDR2 SYDVKM. CDR3 DNA sequence: TGTGCCAGCAGAACAGCGGCAACTAATGAAAAACTGTTTTTT. This sequence encodes CASRTAATNEKLFF.

This chain links TRBV7-2 with TRBJ2-5, with D tentatively TRBD1 (5 bases). The V gene lost 0 bases and the J gene lost 5 bases, with 16 bases spanning the gap. The CDR3 extends over 16 amino acids. In germline, CDR1 is SGHTA, CDR2 FQGNSA. This CDR3 is CASSLASRIPGETQYF. For the CDR3, the DNA is TGTGCCAGCAGCTTAGCTAGCCGGATCCCAGGGGAGACCCAGTACTTC.

In this sample, this clone turned up a few times. This chain links TRBV9 with TRBJ2-5; D call uncertain. V was clipped by 0 bases and J by 5 bases, with 8 bases between them. The length of the CDR3 is 13 residues. The germline gives CDR1 SGDLS, CDR2 YYNGEE. The CDR3 here is CASSVGTMETQYF. Here the CDR3 DNA reads TGTGCCAGCAGCGTAGGTACAATGGAGACCCAGTACTTC.

The gene calls are TRBV25-1 and TRBJ2-5; D possibly corresponds to TRBD2 (6 bases). The V and J ends lost 3 bases and 7 bases respectively, with 15 bases between them. The V gene's germline CDR1 is MGHDK and CDR2 SYGVNS. The CDR3 is 14 amino acids. DNA for the CDR3: TGTGCCAGCAGTGATCCTTTTCCCGGGGGGACCCAGTACTTC. This encodes CASSDPFPGGTQYF.

The rearrangement links TRBV4-2 to TRBJ2-2; 11 bases are shared with TRBD2. This CDR3 is built from 17 residues. J was trimmed by 3 bases and V by 1 base; bases with no gene match: 4. CDR1 LGHNA and CDR2 YNFKEQ come from the germline V gene. The CDR3 DNA reads as TGTGCCAGCAGCCAAGTCACTAGCGGGAGCGACACCGGGGAGCTGTTTTTT. It is translated as CASSQVTSGSDTGELFF.

The chain employs TRBV19 and TRBJ1-1, with D uncertain. CDR3 length: 13 residues. Germline loops: CDR1 LNHDA, CDR2 SQIVND (reference sequence). V was clipped by 6 bases and J by 4 bases, with 12 bases between them. In DNA form, the CDR3 reads TGTGCCAGTAGATCCGGGGAGGGCACTGAAGCTTTCTTT. It specifies CASRSGEGTEAFF.

The chain employs TRBV11-1 and TRBJ1-1, with D hard to call. The germline V gene has CDR1 SGHAT and CDR2 FQDESV (reference sequence). V was trimmed by 1 base and J by 7 bases, leaving 10 bases between them. This CDR3 is built from 13 residues. The CDR3 here is CASSLERGYEAFF. The CDR3 coding sequence is TGTGCCAGCAGCTTAGAGAGAGGGTATGAAGCTTTCTTT.

The genes are TRBV10-3 and TRBJ2-2; TRBD1 might be the D (8 bases). Germline lookup yields CDR1 ENHRY and CDR2 SYGVKD. The CDR3 sequence is 13 residues long. Trimming took 7 bases from V and 7 from J, leaving 13 bases between them. The CDR3 sequence is CAIKDREGGELFF. CDR3 coding DNA: TGTGCCATCAAGGACAGGGAGGGCGGGGAGCTGTTTTTT.